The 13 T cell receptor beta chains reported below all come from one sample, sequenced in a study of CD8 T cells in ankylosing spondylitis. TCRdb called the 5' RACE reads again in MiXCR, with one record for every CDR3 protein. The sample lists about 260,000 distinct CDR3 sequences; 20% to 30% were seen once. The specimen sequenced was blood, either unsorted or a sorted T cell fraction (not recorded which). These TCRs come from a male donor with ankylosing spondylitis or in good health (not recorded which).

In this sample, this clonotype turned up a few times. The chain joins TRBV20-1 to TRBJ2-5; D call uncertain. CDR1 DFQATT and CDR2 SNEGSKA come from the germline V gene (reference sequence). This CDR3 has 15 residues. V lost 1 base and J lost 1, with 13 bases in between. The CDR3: CSARAPPLSQETQYF. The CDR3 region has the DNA TGCAGTGCTAGAGCCCCTCCCTTGAGCCAAGAGACCCAGTACTTC.

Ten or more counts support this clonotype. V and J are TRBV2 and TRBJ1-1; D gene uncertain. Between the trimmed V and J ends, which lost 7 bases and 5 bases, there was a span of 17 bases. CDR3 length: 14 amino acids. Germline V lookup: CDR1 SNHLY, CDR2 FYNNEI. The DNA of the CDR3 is TGTGCCAGCAAGAAGGAGGGAAGGGCGACTGAAGCTTTCTTT. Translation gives CASKKEGRATEAFF.

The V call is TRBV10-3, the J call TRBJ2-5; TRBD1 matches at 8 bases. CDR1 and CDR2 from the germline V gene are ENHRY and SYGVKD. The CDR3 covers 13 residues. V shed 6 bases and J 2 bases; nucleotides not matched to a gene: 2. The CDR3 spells CAISTGGQETQYF. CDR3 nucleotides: TGTGCCATCAGCACAGGGGGACAAGAGACCCAGTACTTC.

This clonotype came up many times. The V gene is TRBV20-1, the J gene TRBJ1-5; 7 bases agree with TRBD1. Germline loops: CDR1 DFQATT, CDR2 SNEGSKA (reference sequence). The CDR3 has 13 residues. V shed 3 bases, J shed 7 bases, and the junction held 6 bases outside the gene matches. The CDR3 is CSARRGQEQPQHF. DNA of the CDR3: TGCAGTGCTAGGAGGGGGCAGGAGCAGCCCCAGCATTTT.

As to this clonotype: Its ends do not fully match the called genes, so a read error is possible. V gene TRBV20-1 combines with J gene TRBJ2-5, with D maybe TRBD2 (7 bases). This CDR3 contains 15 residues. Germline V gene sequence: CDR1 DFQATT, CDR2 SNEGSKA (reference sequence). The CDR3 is CCARDEGDYQETQYF. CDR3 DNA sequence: TGCTGTGCTAGAGATGAGGGGGACTATCAAGAGACCCAGTACTTC.

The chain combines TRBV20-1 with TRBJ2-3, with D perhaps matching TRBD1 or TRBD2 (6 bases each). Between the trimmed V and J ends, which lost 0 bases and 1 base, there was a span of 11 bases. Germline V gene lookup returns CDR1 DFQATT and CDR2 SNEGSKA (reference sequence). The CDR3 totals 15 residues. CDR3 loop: CSARDSRGGTDTQYF. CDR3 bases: TGCAGTGCTAGAGATTCGAGGGGGGGCACAGATACGCAGTATTTT.

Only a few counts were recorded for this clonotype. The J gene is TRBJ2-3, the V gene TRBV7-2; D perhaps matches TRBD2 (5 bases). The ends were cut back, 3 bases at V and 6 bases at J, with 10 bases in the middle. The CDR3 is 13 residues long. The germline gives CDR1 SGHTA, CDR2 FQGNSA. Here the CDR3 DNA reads TGTGCCAGCAGCTTTACCGGGGAGGATACGCAGTATTTT. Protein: CASSFTGEDTQYF.

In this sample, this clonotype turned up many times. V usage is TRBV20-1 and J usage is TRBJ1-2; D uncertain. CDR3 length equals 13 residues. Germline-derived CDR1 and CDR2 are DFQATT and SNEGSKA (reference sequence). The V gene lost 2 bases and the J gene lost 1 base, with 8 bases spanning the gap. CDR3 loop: CSARSNLNYGYTF. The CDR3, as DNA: TGCAGTGCTAGATCGAACCTTAACTATGGCTACACCTTC.

This CDR3 reads CSARQAQYQPQHF. The CDR3 DNA reads as TGCAGTGCTAGACAGGCCCAGTATCAGCCCCAGCATTTT. This chain uses TRBV20-1 with TRBJ1-5; D is unresolved. The V end lost 2 bases, the J end lost 5 bases, and 10 bases lay between the germline ends. The germline V gene encodes CDR1 DFQATT and CDR2 SNEGSKA (reference sequence). This CDR3 has 13 amino acids.

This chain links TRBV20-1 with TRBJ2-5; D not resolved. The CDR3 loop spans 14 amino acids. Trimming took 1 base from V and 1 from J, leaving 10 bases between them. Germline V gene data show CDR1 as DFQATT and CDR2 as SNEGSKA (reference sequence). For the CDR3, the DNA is TGCAGTGCTAGAGTCACGGCAATCCAAGAGACCCAGTACTTC. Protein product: CSARVTAIQETQYF.

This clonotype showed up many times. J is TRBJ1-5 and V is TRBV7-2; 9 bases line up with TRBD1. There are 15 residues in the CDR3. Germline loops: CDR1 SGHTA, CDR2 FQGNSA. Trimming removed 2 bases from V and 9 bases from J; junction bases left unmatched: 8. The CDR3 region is CASSLMNVGQGPQHF. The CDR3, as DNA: TGTGCCAGCAGCTTAATGAACGTGGGACAGGGGCCCCAGCATTTT.

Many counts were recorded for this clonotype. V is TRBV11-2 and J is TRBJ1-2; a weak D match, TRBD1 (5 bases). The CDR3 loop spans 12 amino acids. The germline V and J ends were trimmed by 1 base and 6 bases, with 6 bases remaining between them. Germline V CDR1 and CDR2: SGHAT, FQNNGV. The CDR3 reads CASSLVGDGYTF. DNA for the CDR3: TGTGCCAGCAGCTTAGTGGGGGATGGCTACACCTTC.

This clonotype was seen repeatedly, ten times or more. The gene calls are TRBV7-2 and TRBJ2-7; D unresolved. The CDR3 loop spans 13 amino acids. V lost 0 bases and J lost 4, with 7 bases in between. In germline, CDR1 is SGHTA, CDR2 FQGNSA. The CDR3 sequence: CASSLAAEYEQYF. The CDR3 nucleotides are TGTGCCAGCAGCTTAGCGGCAGAGTACGAGCAGTACTTC.